This T cell receptor beta chain is drawn from a study of T cell responses to AZD1222 COVID-19 vaccine. V lost 7 bases and J lost 4, with 23 bases in between. CDR1 and CDR2 (germline): SGHNT, YYREEE (reference sequence). This CDR3 has 16 amino acids. Whole-study results and caveats: White British donors predominated, females outnumbered males, and clonal diversity was possibly underestimated.

Sequenced by immunoSEQ multiplex PCR; TCRdb stores in-frame clones only, minus some. Of roughly 120,000 clones listed, about 90% are singletons. Points on this clone: As yet, its antigen is unknown.

The sequencing here drew on peripheral blood, taken on day 0 of AZD1222 vaccination. This chain joins TRBV5-4 and TRBJ1-2, with D possibly matching TRBD1 (6 bases). The sequence was obtained from an adult in good health. For the CDR3, the DNA is TGTGCCAGCTCTGGGGGTGGGAGACAGGTGGGCTATGGCTACACCTTC. Its translation is CASSGGGRQVGYGYTF.